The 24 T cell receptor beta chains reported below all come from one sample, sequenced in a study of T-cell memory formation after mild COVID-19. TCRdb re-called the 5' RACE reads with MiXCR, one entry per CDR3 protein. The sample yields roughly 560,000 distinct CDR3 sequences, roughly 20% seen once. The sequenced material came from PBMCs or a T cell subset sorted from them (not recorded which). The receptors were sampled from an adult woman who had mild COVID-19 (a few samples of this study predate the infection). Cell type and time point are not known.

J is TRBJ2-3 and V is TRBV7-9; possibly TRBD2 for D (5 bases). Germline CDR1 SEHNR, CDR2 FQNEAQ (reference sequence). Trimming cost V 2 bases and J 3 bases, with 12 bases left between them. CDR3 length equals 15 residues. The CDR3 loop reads CASSLQRRPTDTQYF. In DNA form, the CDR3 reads TGTGCCAGCAGCTTACAGCGGAGGCCAACAGATACGCAGTATTTT.

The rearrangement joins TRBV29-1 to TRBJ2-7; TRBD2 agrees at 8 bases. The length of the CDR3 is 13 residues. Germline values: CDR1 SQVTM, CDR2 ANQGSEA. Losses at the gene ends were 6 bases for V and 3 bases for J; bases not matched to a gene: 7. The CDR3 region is CSVSGGYRYEQYF. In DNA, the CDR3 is TGCAGCGTGTCGGGAGGGTACCGCTACGAGCAGTACTTC.

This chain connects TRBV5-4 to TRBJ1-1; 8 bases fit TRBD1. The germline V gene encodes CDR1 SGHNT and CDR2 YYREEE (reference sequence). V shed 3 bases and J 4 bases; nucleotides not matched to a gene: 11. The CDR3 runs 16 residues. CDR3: CASSSGAGGSVTEAFF. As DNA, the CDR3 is TGTGCCAGCAGCTCGGGGGCAGGGGGCTCGGTCACTGAAGCTTTCTTT.

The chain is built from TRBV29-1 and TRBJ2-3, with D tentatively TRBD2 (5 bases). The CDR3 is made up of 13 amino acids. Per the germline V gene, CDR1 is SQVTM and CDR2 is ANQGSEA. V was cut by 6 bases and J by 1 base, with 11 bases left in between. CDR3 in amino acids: CSVRAGGTDTQYF. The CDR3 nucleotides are TGCAGCGTGAGGGCTGGGGGCACAGATACGCAGTATTTT.

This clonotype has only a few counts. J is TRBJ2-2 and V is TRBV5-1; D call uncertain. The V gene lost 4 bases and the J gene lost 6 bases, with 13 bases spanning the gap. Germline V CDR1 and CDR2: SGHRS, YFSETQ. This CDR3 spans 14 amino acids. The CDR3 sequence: CASSDGSSPGELFF. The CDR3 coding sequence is TGCGCCAGCAGCGATGGTTCTAGTCCCGGGGAGCTGTTTTTT.

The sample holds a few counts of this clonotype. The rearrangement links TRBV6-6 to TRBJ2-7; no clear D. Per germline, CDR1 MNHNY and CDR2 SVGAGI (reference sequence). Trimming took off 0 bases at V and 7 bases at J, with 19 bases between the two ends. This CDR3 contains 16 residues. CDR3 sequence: CASSYSWGTPTWEQYF. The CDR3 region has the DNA TGTGCCAGCAGTTACTCGTGGGGTACCCCTACTTGGGAGCAGTACTTC.

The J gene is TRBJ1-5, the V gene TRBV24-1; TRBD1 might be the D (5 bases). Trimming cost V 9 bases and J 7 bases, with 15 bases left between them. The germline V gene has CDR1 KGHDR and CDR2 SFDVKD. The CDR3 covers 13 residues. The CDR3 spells CATGSGGEQPQHF. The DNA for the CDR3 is TGTGCCACCGGATCCGGGGGAGAACAGCCCCAGCATTTT.

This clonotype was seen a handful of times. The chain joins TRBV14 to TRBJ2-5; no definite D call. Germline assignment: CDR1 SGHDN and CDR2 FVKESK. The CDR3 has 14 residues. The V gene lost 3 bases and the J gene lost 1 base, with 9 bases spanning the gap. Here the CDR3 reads CASSQQRSQETQYF. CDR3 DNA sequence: TGTGCCAGCAGCCAGCAACGGAGCCAAGAGACCCAGTACTTC.

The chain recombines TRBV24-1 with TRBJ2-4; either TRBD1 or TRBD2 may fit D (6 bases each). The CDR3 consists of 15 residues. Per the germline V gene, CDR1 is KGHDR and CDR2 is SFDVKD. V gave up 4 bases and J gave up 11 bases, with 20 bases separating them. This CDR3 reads CATSDSSARGAVQYF. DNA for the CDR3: TGTGCCACCAGTGACTCAAGCGCTAGGGGGGCTGTTCAGTACTTC.

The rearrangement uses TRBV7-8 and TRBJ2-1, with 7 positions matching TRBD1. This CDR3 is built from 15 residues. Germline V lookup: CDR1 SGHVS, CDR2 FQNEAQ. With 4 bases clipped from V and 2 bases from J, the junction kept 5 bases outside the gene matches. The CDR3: CASSSTGFTYNEQFF. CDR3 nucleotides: TGTGCCAGCAGCTCGACAGGGTTCACCTACAATGAGCAGTTCTTC.

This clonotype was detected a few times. This chain's CDR3 is CASSSGGQSYGYTF. In DNA form, the CDR3 reads TGTGCCAGCAGCTCGGGGGGGCAGAGCTATGGCTACACCTTC. The chain couples TRBV7-3 to TRBJ1-2; possibly TRBD1 for D (6 bases). Germline CDR1 reads SGHTA; CDR2 reads FQGTGA. V shed 4 bases and J shed 4 bases, with 13 bases lying between them. The CDR3 totals 14 residues.

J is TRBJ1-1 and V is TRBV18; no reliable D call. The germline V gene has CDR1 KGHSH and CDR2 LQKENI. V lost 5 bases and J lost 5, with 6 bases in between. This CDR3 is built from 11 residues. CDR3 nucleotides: TGTGCCAGCTCAACTCGTACTGAAGCTTTCTTT. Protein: CASSTRTEAFF.

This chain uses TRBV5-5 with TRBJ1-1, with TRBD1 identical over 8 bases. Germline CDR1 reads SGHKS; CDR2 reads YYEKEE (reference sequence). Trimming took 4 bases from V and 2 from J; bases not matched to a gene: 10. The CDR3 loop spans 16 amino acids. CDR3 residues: CASSHIPGQDNTEAFF. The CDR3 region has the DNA TGTGCCAGCAGCCATATTCCGGGACAGGATAACACTGAAGCTTTCTTT.

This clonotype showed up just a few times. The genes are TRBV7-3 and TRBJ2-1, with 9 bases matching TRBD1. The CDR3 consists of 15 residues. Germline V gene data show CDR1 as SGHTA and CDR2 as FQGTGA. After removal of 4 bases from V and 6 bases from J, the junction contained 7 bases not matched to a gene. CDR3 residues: CASSYGQGSTNEQFF. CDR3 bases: TGTGCCAGCAGCTACGGACAGGGGTCGACCAATGAGCAGTTCTTC.

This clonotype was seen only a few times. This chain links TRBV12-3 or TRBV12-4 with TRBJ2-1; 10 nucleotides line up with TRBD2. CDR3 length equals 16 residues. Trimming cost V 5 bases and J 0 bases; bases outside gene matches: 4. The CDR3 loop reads CASSQRGGPSYNEQFF. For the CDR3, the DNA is TGTGCCAGCAGTCAGCGGGGGGGCCCCTCCTACAATGAGCAGTTCTTC.

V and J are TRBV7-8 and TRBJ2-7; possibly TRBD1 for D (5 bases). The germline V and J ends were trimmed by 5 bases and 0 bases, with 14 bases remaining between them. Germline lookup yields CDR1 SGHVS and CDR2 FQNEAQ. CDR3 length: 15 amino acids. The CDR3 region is CASSGIETVSYEQYF. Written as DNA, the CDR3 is TGTGCCAGCAGCGGCATCGAGACAGTCTCCTACGAGCAGTACTTC.

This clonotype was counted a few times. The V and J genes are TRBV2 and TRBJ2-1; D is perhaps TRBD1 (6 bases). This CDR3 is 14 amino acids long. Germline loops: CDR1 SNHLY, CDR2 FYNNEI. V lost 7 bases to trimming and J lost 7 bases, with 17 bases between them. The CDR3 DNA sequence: TGTGCCAGCAAAGGACAGCCCGGGAAGAATGAGCAGTTCTTC. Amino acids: CASKGQPGKNEQFF.

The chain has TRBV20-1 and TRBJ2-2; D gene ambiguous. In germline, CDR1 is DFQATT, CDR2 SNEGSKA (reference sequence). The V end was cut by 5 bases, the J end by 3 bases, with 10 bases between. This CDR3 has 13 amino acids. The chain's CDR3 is CSASAVYTGELFF. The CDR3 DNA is TGCAGTGCTTCGGCTGTATACACCGGGGAGCTGTTTTTT.

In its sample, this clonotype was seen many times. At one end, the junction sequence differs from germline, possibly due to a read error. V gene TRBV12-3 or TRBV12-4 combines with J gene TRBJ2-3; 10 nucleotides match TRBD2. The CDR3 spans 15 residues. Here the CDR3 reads CASSLGLAGTDTQYF. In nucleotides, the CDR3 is TGTGCCAGCAGCTTAGGACTAGCGGGCACAGATACGCAGTATTTT.

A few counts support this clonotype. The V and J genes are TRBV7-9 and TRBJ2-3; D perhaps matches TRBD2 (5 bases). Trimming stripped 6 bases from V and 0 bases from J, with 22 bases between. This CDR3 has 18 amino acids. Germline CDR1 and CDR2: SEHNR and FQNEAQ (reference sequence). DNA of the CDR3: TGTGCCAGCAGGTCTGGGCAGCGGAGACTACCTAGCACAGATACGCAGTATTTT. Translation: CASRSGQRRLPSTDTQYF.

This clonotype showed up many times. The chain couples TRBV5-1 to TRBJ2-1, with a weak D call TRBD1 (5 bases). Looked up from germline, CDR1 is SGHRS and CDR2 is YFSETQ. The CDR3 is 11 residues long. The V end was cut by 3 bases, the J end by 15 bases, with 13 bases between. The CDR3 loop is CASSYGHRPFF. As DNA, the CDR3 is TGCGCCAGCAGCTATGGACATAGACCGTTCTTC.

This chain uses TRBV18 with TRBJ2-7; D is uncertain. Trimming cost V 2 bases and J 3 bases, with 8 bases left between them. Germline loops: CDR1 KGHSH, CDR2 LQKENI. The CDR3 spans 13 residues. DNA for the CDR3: TGTGCCAGCTCACCAACCTTGGGCTACGAGCAGTACTTC. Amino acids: CASSPTLGYEQYF.

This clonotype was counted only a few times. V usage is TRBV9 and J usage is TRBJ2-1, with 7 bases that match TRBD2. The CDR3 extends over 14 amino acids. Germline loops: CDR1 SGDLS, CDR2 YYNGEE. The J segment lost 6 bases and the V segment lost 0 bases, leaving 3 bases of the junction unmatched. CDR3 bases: TGTGCCAGCAGCGTAGTCGGGACTACCAATGAGCAGTTCTTC. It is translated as CASSVVGTTNEQFF.

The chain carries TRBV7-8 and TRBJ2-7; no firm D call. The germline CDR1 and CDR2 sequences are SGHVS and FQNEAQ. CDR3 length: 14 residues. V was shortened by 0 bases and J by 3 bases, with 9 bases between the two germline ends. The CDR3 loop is CASSLARGHYEQYF. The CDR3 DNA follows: TGTGCCAGCAGCTTAGCGCGTGGCCACTACGAGCAGTACTTC.